This TCR beta chain was recovered during a study of blood T cell repertoires in COVID-19. Assay: immunoSEQ multiplex PCR; the TCRdb copy retains only in-frame clones and omits some. This sample has 200,000 to 250,000 clones, with 85% to 90% found just once. V lost 9 bases and J 2 bases, leaving 13 bases between the germline ends. The CDR3 loop spans 13 amino acids. Germline V gives CDR1 SGHVS, CDR2 FQNEAQ. Sequenced material: PBMCs or T cells enriched from blood (not recorded which). The origin of this receptor is a woman aged 50 to 65 with acute COVID-19. The chain uses TRBV7-8 and TRBJ1-1, with a tentative D call TRBD1 (6 bases). CDR3 DNA: TGTGCCAGTACGGGACAACAAAACACTGAAGCTTTCTTT. Its protein is CASTGQQNTEAFF. Filled out from reference TRBV7-8 and TRBJ1-1, the complete variable domain reads GAGVSQSPRYKVAKRGQDVALRCDPISGHVSLFWYQQALGQGPEFLTYFQNEAQLDKSGLPSDRFFAERPEGSVSTLKIQRTQQEDSAVYLCASTGQQNTEAFFGQGTRLTVV.